A single sample is the source of the 10 T cell receptor beta chains below, sequenced in a study of T cell changes during pregnancy in multiple sclerosis. Only in-frame clones appear in the TCRdb table, and some are missing; sequencing was by immunoSEQ multiplex PCR. The sample carries some 64,000 clones, 90% to 95% recorded once. Sequences were derived from peripheral blood, sampled after pregnancy. The source is a female donor with multiple sclerosis, enrolled in a pregnancy study.

The chain is built from TRBV2 and TRBJ2-4, with D perhaps TRBD1 (6 bases). The CDR3 is 14 amino acids. V was trimmed by 6 bases and J by 6 bases, leaving 15 bases between them. Per germline, CDR1 SNHLY and CDR2 FYNNEI. The CDR3 nucleotides read TGTGCCAGCAGACCAGGACAGCGAGCAAACATTCAGTACTTC. Protein product: CASRPGQRANIQYF.

J is TRBJ2-3 and V is TRBV2; 11 bases agree with TRBD2. With V trimmed by 4 bases and J by 5 bases, 2 bases remained unmatched. The V gene's germline CDR1 is SNHLY and CDR2 FYNNEI. The CDR3 is 14 residues long. CDR3 loop: CASSVLAGEDTQYF. The CDR3 DNA is TGTGCCAGCAGTGTACTAGCGGGAGAAGATACGCAGTATTTT.

CDR3 in amino acids: CASSRLANEQFF. The DNA of the CDR3 is TGTGCCAGCAGCCGCCTAGCGAATGAGCAGTTCTTC. The V call is TRBV7-9, the J call TRBJ2-1; tentative D call: TRBD2 (6 bases). CDR1 and CDR2 (germline): SEHNR, FQNEAQ (reference sequence). Trimming pared 5 bases from V and 7 bases from J, leaving 9 bases between. This CDR3 contains 12 residues.

This clone was seen more than once but under ten times. The chain couples TRBV4-1 to TRBJ2-7, with 10 bases identical to TRBD2. This CDR3 is 15 amino acids long. The junction had 6 bases not matched to a gene; V was cut back by 0 bases and J by 7 bases. CDR1 is MGHRA, CDR2 YSYEKL, per germline. The CDR3 loop is CASSQDGLAGVEQYF. Here the CDR3 DNA reads TGCGCCAGCAGCCAAGATGGTCTAGCGGGAGTGGAGCAGTACTTC.

The genes are TRBV27 and TRBJ1-5, with D tentatively TRBD1 (6 bases). This CDR3 region has 15 residues. Germline lookup yields CDR1 MNHEY and CDR2 SMNVEV (reference sequence). The ends were cut back, 4 bases at V and 2 bases at J, with 12 bases in the middle. Here the CDR3 reads CASSSRTAGNQPQHF. In nucleotides, the CDR3 is TGTGCCAGCAGTTCGCGGACAGCTGGCAATCAGCCCCAGCATTTT.

The V gene is TRBV5-5, the J gene TRBJ2-7, with TRBD1 matching 9 bases. The CDR3 covers 13 residues. The germline V gene has CDR1 SGHKS and CDR2 YYEKEE (reference sequence). The trim removed 1 base at V and 6 bases at J, leaving 2 bases unmatched. The CDR3 sequence: CASSLQDRGEQYF. The CDR3, as DNA: TGTGCCAGCAGCTTGCAGGACAGGGGCGAGCAGTACTTC. The variable domain in full, completed from reference TRBV5-5 and TRBJ2-7, reads DAGVTQSPTHLIKTRGQQVTLRCSPISGHKSVSWYQQVLGQGPQFIFQYYEKEERGRGNFPDRFSARQFPNYSSELNVNALLLGDSALYLCASSLQDRGEQYFGPGTRLTVT.

The rearrangement joins TRBV6-1 to TRBJ2-7; TRBD2 matches 8 bases. V lost 4 bases to trimming and J lost 7 bases; unmatched junction nucleotides: 21. This CDR3 region has 18 residues. Germline V CDR1 and CDR2: MNHNS, SASEGT. The CDR3 sequence: CASSGAGVSGNRPREQYF. The CDR3 DNA sequence: TGTGCCAGCAGTGGGGCGGGTGTTAGCGGGAATCGTCCACGAGAGCAGTACTTC.

V gene TRBV5-4 combines with J gene TRBJ2-3, with a weak D call TRBD2 (5 bases). The germline V gene encodes CDR1 SGHNT and CDR2 YYREEE (reference sequence). Trimming stripped 4 bases from V and 0 bases from J, with 15 bases between. The CDR3 loop spans 16 amino acids. In nucleotides, the CDR3 is TGTGCCAGCAGCGCCCAGACTACCATAAGCACAGATACGCAGTATTTT. This translates into CASSAQTTISTDTQYF.

This chain connects TRBV21-1 to TRBJ2-1; the table calls TRBD2, which could not be checked here. TRBV21-1 is described as a pseudogene. The CDR3 totals 17 residues. The CDR3 DNA reads TGTGCCAGCAGCACTCGGGAAGCGGGAGTAGCGTACAATGAGCAGTTCTTC. Its translation: CASSTREAGVAYNEQFF.

CDR3 region: CAWSGQGDRGITGELFF. In DNA form, the CDR3 reads TGTGCCTGGAGTGGCCAGGGGGATCGAGGTATAACCGGGGAGCTGTTTTTT. The chain uses TRBV30 and TRBJ2-2; 7 bases map to TRBD1. Germline-derived CDR1 and CDR2 are GTSNPN and SVGIG (reference sequence). The CDR3 consists of 17 residues. V lost 1 base, J lost 5 bases, and 13 bases stayed unmatched.